This T cell receptor beta chain was sequenced in a study of response to subunit inactivated influenza vaccine. V lost 4 bases and J 5 bases, leaving 12 bases between the germline ends. CDR1 is SNHLY, CDR2 FYNNEI, per germline. The length of the CDR3 is 14 residues. TCRdb passed the RT-PCR reads through MiXCR, listing each CDR3 protein once. Of 530,000 or so distinct CDR3 sequences in the sample, roughly 12% were seen once. Study results and caveats: Every seasonal influenza vaccination brings in few new T cells, the authors suggested.

The table lists this clonotype with a few counts. Its antigen is as yet unknown. Sequences were derived from PBMCs from blood, sampled on the day of vaccination. This sequence joins TRBV2 and TRBJ2-1; D tentatively reads TRBD1 or TRBD2 (6 bases each). The TCR comes from a man aged 45-60 years who received an inactivated influenza vaccine. The CDR3 is CASSVGGPHNEQFF. In nucleotides, the CDR3 is TGTGCCAGCAGTGTGGGGGGCCCCCACAATGAGCAGTTCTTC.